This T cell receptor beta chain was sequenced for a study of shared clonotypes between healthy human individuals. Study findings and constraints: A small donor pool kept down the genetic and exposure-history diversity that was represented.

Unsorted samples drew genomic DNA from roughly 96 million PBMCs. The germline V and J ends were trimmed by 7 bases and 1 base, with 19 bases remaining between them. Germline V lookup: CDR1 MDHEN, CDR2 SYDVKM. The CDR3 is 16 residues long. The run depth of the assay was deep. The authors ran unsorted PBMC replicate PCRs on 250 to 350 ng DNA, tens of thousands of T cell genomes. Measured with immunoSEQ multiplex PCR; TCRdb has only the in-frame clones, and not every one. Of 450,000 to 600,000 clones listed, more than 65% are singletons. A word on this clone: Its cognate antigen is unknown.

The rearrangement joins TRBV28 to TRBJ1-1; possible D gene TRBD1, 5 bases. The TCR sequence derives from a woman aged 40 to 50 in good health. Some clones in this sample may be carry-over from other donors' samples. Sequences were obtained from PBMCs. The chain's CDR3 is CASIRRPDTRNTEAFF. In nucleotides, the CDR3 is TGTGCCAGCATCCGACGACCGGACACGAGGAACACTGAAGCTTTCTTT.